By its share, the clone carrying this T cell receptor (beta chain) is medium-sized (0.01 to 0.1%). Its target is not known. These data belong to a study of lung T cells in sarcoidosis with Löfgren's syndrome. In the study overall: Löfgren's syndrome patients were the main repertoire analysis focus. The study, taken as a whole, reports: TRAV12-1 and TRBV2 were reportedly most expanded in Löfgren's patients.

V lost 4 bases and J 10 bases, leaving 14 bases between the germline ends. There are 13 residues in the CDR3. From the reads, TCRdb called clonotypes with MiXCR, one entry per CDR3 protein. The sample holds some 3,700 distinct CDR3 sequences, approximately 20% seen once. The V call is TRBV12-3 or TRBV12-4, the J call TRBJ2-1; D might be TRBD2 (6 bases). This receptor was obtained from a human donor with sarcoidosis (Löfgren's syndrome or another form), or a control subject (not recorded which). The material sequenced was CD4+ T cells from bronchoalveolar lavage. CDR3 sequence (DNA): TGTGCCAGCAGTTCCCAGGGACTTGGAGAGCAGTTCTTC. It is translated as CASSSQGLGEQFF.